This TCR beta chain was documented in a study of blood T cell repertoires in COVID-19. The CDR3 contains 15 residues. Per germline, CDR1 SEHNR and CDR2 FQNEAQ (reference sequence). The J segment lost 4 bases and the V segment lost 3 bases, leaving 6 bases of the junction unmatched. Sequencing used immunoSEQ multiplex PCR; TCRdb keeps in-frame clones, though not all of them. Of 150,000 to 200,000 clones listed, about 83% are singletons. This receptor was identified in a human donor in a cohort sampled during active COVID-19. Sequencing was carried out using peripheral blood. V is TRBV7-9 and J is TRBJ1-5, with 7 bases aligning to TRBD1. In DNA, the CDR3 is TGTGCCAGCAGCTTGGATGCACAGGGGAATCAGCCCCAGCATTTT. Its translation: CASSLDAQGNQPQHF.